A selection of T cell receptor beta chains follows, all from one sample in a study of cytomegalovirus exposure and HLA in healthy donors. Generated by immunoSEQ multiplex PCR, the TCRdb table keeps only in-frame clones and is missing some. Here the sample spans 80,000 to 100,000 clones, more than 85% being singletons. Sequenced: PBMCs. These receptors originate from a man between 18 and 29 years old in good health and CMV-seropositive. CDR3s include the opening cysteine and the closing phenylalanine or tryptophan. The order of the fields is D gene, J gene, V gene, clone size, CDR3 DNA, CDR3 protein. A D gene is named only where the DNA matches it firmly. Size is omitted from some rows. Given values are once, few, many or a class for expanded clones.

d_call: .
j_call: TRBJ2-5
v_call: TRBV10-3
clone_size: .
cdr3_nt: TGTGCCATCAGTGAGCAGCGATCACAAGAGACCCAGTACTTC
cdr3_aa: CAISEQRSQETQYF

d_call: TRBD1
j_call: TRBJ2-1
v_call: TRBV5-1
clone_size: .
cdr3_nt: TGCGCCAGCAGCACGGGACAGGGTATCAATGAGCAGTTCTTC
cdr3_aa: CASSTGQGINEQFF

d_call: .
j_call: TRBJ1-5
v_call: TRBV6-1
clone_size: .
cdr3_nt: TGTGCCAGCAGTGAAGCAGCGGCCGGCCAGCCCCAGCATTTT
cdr3_aa: CASSEAAAGQPQHF

d_call: .
j_call: TRBJ2-2
v_call: TRBV5-1
clone_size: .
cdr3_nt: TGCGCCAGCAGTGACAGCGCCGGGGAGCTGTTTTTT
cdr3_aa: CASSDSAGELFF

d_call: TRBD1
j_call: TRBJ2-7
v_call: TRBV2
clone_size: .
cdr3_nt: TGTGCCAGCAGTGTCGGACAGGGGGCTTACGAGCAGTACTTC
cdr3_aa: CASSVGQGAYEQYF

d_call: .
j_call: TRBJ2-7
v_call: TRBV7-8
clone_size: once
cdr3_nt: TGTGCCAGCAGCCCCCTAACAGGGACATACGAGCAGTACTTC
cdr3_aa: CASSPLTGTYEQYF

d_call: .
j_call: TRBJ1-4
v_call: TRBV5-4
clone_size: .
cdr3_nt: TGTGCCAGCAGCTTGGCCGGGGTCAATGAAAAACTGTTTTTT
cdr3_aa: CASSLAGVNEKLFF

d_call: TRBD1
j_call: TRBJ1-6
v_call: TRBV6-5
clone_size: .
cdr3_nt: TGTGCCAGCAGTTACGGGGGACAGGGGAGGTCACCCCTCCACTTT
cdr3_aa: CASSYGGQGRSPLHF

d_call: .
j_call: TRBJ2-5
v_call: TRBV7-2
clone_size: .
cdr3_nt: TGTGCCAGCAGCCCCTCCGCGGCCACCCAAGAGACCCAGTACTTC
cdr3_aa: CASSPSAATQETQYF

d_call: TRBD2
j_call: TRBJ2-1
v_call: TRBV19
clone_size: .
cdr3_nt: TGTGCCAGTAGTGCCCAAGCGGGAGGGCCTCAAAATGAGCAGTTCTTC
cdr3_aa: CASSAQAGGPQNEQFF

d_call: .
j_call: TRBJ2-7
v_call: TRBV7-2
clone_size: .
cdr3_nt: TGTGCCAGCAGCTTAGTCGCCCAGTCCTACGAGCAGTACTTC
cdr3_aa: CASSLVAQSYEQYF

d_call: .
j_call: TRBJ2-3
v_call: TRBV7-9
clone_size: .
cdr3_nt: TGTGCCAGCAGCCCTAGCCTGGGGTCAACTAGCACAGATACGCAGTATTTT
cdr3_aa: CASSPSLGSTSTDTQYF

d_call: TRBD1
j_call: TRBJ2-2
v_call: TRBV19
clone_size: .
cdr3_nt: TGTGCCAGTAGTGAATCAGGGGGTGGGTACACCGGGGAGCTGTTTTTT
cdr3_aa: CASSESGGGYTGELFF

d_call: .
j_call: TRBJ2-7
v_call: TRBV11-3
clone_size: .
cdr3_nt: TGTGCCAGCAGCATCAGCTCCTACGAGCAGTACTTC
cdr3_aa: CASSISSYEQYF

d_call: TRBD1
j_call: TRBJ2-7
v_call: TRBV6-5
clone_size: once
cdr3_nt: TGTGCCAGCAGTTACTTGGGACAGGGCTACGAGCAGTACTTC
cdr3_aa: CASSYLGQGYEQYF

d_call: .
j_call: TRBJ2-7
v_call: TRBV28
clone_size: .
cdr3_nt: TGTGCCACAGGGGTCGAGAGTCCCGAGCAGTACTTC
cdr3_aa: CATGVESPEQYF

d_call: .
j_call: TRBJ1-3
v_call: TRBV6-1
clone_size: few
cdr3_nt: TGTGCCAGCAGTGAAGCGCGTCCCTCTAGGATCGGCTCTGGAAACACCATATATTTT
cdr3_aa: CASSEARPSRIGSGNTIYF

d_call: .
j_call: TRBJ2-2
v_call: TRBV4-3
clone_size: .
cdr3_nt: TGCGCCAGCAGCCTAATGGGGGGAAGGAACACCGGGGAGCTGTTTTTT
cdr3_aa: CASSLMGGRNTGELFF

d_call: .
j_call: TRBJ2-7
v_call: TRBV7-9
clone_size: .
cdr3_nt: TGTGCCAGCAGCCCAGTGGAGGGGCCGAGCTCCTACGAGCAGTACTTC
cdr3_aa: CASSPVEGPSSYEQYF

d_call: TRBD1
j_call: TRBJ2-1
v_call: TRBV6-1
clone_size: .
cdr3_nt: TGTGCCAGCAGTTCAGGGACAGGGTGGGGTGAGCAGTTCTTC
cdr3_aa: CASSSGTGWGEQFF

d_call: .
j_call: TRBJ2-7
v_call: TRBV11-1
clone_size: .
cdr3_nt: TGTGCCAGCAGCTTATCCTACGGGAGTGATTCCTACGAGCAGTACTTC
cdr3_aa: CASSLSYGSDSYEQYF

d_call: TRBD2
j_call: TRBJ2-3
v_call: TRBV2
clone_size: once
cdr3_nt: TGTGCCAGCGAGGACCGGACTAGCGGGTGGAGCACAGATACGCAGTATTTT
cdr3_aa: CASEDRTSGWSTDTQYF

d_call: .
j_call: TRBJ2-7
v_call: TRBV19
clone_size: .
cdr3_nt: TGTGCCAGTAGTACTAAAGCAGGTACCTACGAGCAGTACTTC
cdr3_aa: CASSTKAGTYEQYF

d_call: TRBD1
j_call: TRBJ2-3
v_call: TRBV10-1
clone_size: .
cdr3_nt: TGCGCCAGCAGCCTGGGACAGGGGGTTGCAGATACGCAGTATTTT
cdr3_aa: CASSLGQGVADTQYF

d_call: TRBD2
j_call: TRBJ2-5
v_call: TRBV5-6
clone_size: .
cdr3_nt: TGTGCCAGCAGCCAGGGACTAGCGGGGGGGCAAGAGACCCAGTACTTC
cdr3_aa: CASSQGLAGGQETQYF